Reported below is one T cell receptor beta chain. The germline CDR1 and CDR2 sequences are MNHEY and SVGAGI. The CDR3 extends over 12 amino acids. The ends lost 6 bases at V and 7 bases at J; junction bases unmatched: 3. TCRdb ran MiXCR on the RT-PCR reads and lists one entry per CDR3 protein. The sample lists about 780,000 distinct CDR3 sequences; around 18% were seen once. The data derive from a study of response to subunit inactivated influenza vaccine. This TCR derives from a man aged 50 to 59 who received an inactivated influenza vaccine. The chain uses TRBV6-5 and TRBJ2-1, with 7 bases fitting TRBD1. The material was PBMCs from blood, obtained 5 days after vaccination. The CDR3 reads CASRSRGNEQFF. CDR3 DNA sequence: TGTGCCAGCAGGTCCAGGGGGAATGAGCAGTTCTTC.